This entry features one T cell receptor (beta chain) sequence. Its antigen is unidentified. This sample was included in a study of identifying expanded T cells in peripheral blood. Regarding the study as a whole: Clone count variance between roughly 2-week samples rose with total template count.

During the collection period, no donor immune events like infections were recorded. The CDR3 consists of 18 residues. The V and J ends lost 2 bases and 4 bases, in that order; junction bases with no gene match: 16. The assay was immunoSEQ multiplex PCR, and TCRdb's table has in-frame clones only and misses some. This sample has approximately 100,000 clones, with around 88% found just once. This chain uses TRBV23-1 with TRBJ1-2; 7 bases align to TRBD1. TRBV23-1 is reported as an ORF; its role is uncertain. The sample was blood. The receptor's source is a person aged 18-70 years in good health. DNA of the CDR3: TGCGCCAGCAGTCAAAGCGACCCTGGCTACAGGGGCCTCTATGGCTACACCTTC. Its translation is CASSQSDPGYRGLYGYTF.